This TCR beta chain was profiled in a study of control samples from healthy donors and cancer patients. The germline CDR1 and CDR2 sequences are SGHKS and YYEKEE (reference sequence). Between the trimmed V and J ends, which lost 5 bases and 2 bases, there was a span of 14 bases. The CDR3 is made up of 15 amino acids. Libraries were prepared by immunoSEQ multiplex PCR; TCRdb keeps only in-frame clonotypes and omits some of them. This sample carries roughly 69,000 clones, over 80% of them seen once, and the ten largest clones take about 15%. The clonotype comes from a man in his 60s in good health. The sequenced sample consisted of blood. V and J are TRBV5-5 and TRBJ2-1; D is perhaps TRBD1 or TRBD2 (5 bases each). The CDR3 sequence is CASSREQGAYNEQFF. CDR3 nucleotide sequence: TGTGCCAGCAGTCGAGAGCAGGGAGCCTACAATGAGCAGTTCTTC. Using reference TRBV5-5 and TRBJ2-1 for the parts outside the CDR3, the full variable domain is DAGVTQSPTHLIKTRGQQVTLRCSPISGHKSVSWYQQVLGQGPQFIFQYYEKEERGRGNFPDRFSARQFPNYSSELNVNALLLGDSALYLCASSREQGAYNEQFFGPGTRLTVL.